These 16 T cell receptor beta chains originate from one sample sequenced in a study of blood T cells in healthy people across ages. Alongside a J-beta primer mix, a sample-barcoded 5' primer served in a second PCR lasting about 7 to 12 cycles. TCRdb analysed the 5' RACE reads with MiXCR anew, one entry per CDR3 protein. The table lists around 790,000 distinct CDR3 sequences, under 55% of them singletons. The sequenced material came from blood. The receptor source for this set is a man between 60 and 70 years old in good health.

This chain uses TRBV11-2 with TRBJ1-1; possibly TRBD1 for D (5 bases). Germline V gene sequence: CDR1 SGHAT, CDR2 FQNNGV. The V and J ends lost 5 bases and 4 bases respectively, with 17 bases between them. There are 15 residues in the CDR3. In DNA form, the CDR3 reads TGTGCCAGCAGCGGAAAGTCTCAGGGATCCACTGAAGCTTTCTTT. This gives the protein CASSGKSQGSTEAFF.

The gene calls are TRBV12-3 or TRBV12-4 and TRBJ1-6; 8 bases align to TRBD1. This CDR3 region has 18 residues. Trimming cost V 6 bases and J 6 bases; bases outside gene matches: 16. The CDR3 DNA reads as TGTGCCAGCAGACTGGACAGGGACTTTCCTTTTGGTAATTCACCCCTCCACTTT. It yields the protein CASRLDRDFPFGNSPLHF.

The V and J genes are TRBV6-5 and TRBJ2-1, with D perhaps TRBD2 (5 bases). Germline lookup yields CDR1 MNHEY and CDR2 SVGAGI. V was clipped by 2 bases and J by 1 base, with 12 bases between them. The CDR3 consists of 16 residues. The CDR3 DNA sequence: TGTGCCAGCAGTTACGCCGGGATTGGGTCCTACAATGAGCAGTTCTTC. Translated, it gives CASSYAGIGSYNEQFF.

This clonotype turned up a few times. The DNA of the CDR3 is TGTGCCAGCTCACCGGGACAGGGGAACCAAGAGACCCAGTACTTC. Its translation: CASSPGQGNQETQYF. This rearrangement joins TRBV18 to TRBJ2-5; 10 nucleotides agree with TRBD1. The V gene end was trimmed by 3 bases and the J gene end by 0 bases; junction bases not matched to a gene: 1. Looked up from germline, CDR1 is KGHSH and CDR2 is LQKENI. The CDR3 contains 15 residues.

CDR3 sequence reads: CASSYSYLDTQYF. In nucleotides, the CDR3 is TGTGCCAGCAGTTACTCGTACCTTGATACGCAGTATTTT. The chain uses TRBV6-5 and TRBJ2-3; D gene uncertain. Trimming left V 0 bases short and J 6 bases short, with 7 bases between. The germline CDR1 and CDR2 sequences are MNHEY and SVGAGI. The CDR3 loop spans 13 amino acids.

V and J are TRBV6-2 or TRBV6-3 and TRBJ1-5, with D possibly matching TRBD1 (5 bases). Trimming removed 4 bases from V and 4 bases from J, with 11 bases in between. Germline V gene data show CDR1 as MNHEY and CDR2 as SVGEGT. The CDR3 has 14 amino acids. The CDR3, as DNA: TGTGCCAGCAGTTCGAGGGGAAAAAATCAGCCCCAGCATTTT. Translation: CASSSRGKNQPQHF.

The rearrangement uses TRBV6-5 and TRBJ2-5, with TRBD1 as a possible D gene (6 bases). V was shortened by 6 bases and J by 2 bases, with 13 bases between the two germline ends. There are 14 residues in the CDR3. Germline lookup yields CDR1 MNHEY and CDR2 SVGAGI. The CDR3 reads CASRRSQGQETQYF. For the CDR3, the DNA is TGTGCCAGCAGACGCTCGCAGGGGCAAGAGACCCAGTACTTC.

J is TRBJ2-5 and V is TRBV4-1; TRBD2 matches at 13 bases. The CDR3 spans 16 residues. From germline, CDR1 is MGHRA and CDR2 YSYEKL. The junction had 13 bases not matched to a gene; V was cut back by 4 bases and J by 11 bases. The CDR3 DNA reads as TGCGCCAGCAGCCCCGTACTAGCGGGGGGGATGAATGAGCAGTACTTC. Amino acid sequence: CASSPVLAGGMNEQYF.

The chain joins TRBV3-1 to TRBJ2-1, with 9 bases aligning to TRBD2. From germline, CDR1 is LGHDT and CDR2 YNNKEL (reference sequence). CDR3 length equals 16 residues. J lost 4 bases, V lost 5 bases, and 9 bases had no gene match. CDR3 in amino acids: CASSSRASGVYNEQFF. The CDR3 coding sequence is TGTGCCAGCAGCTCCCGGGCTAGCGGGGTATACAATGAGCAGTTCTTC.

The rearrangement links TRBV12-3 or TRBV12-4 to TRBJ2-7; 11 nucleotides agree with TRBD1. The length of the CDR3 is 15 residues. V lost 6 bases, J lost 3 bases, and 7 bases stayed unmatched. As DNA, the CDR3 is TGTGCCAGCAGCCGAGGACAGGGGGCTGGCTACGAGCAGTACTTC. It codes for CASSRGQGAGYEQYF.

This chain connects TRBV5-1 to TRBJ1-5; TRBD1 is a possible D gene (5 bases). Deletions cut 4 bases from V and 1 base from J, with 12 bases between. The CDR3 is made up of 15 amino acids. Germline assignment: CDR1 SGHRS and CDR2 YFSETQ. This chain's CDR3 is CASSPQGRSNQPQHF. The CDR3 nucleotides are TGCGCCAGCAGCCCTCAGGGTCGGAGCAATCAGCCCCAGCATTTT. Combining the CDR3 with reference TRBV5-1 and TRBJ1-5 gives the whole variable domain KAGVTQTPRYLIKTRGQQVTLSCSPISGHRSVSWYQQTPGQGLQFLFEYFSETQRNKGNFPGRFSGRQFSNSRSEMNVSTLELGDSALYLCASSPQGRSNQPQHFGDGTRLSIL.

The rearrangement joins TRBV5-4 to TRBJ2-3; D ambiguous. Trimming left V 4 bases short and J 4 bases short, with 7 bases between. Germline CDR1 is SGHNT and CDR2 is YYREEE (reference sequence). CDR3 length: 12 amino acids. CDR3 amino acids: CASSQMSDTQYF. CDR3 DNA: TGTGCCAGCAGCCAAATGTCAGATACGCAGTATTTT. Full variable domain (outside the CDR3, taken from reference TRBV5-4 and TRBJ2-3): ETGVTQSPTHLIKTRGQQVTLRCSSQSGHNTVSWYQQALGQGPQFIFQYYREEENGRGNFPPRFSGLQFPNYSSELNVNALELDDSALYLCASSQMSDTQYFGPGTRLTVL.

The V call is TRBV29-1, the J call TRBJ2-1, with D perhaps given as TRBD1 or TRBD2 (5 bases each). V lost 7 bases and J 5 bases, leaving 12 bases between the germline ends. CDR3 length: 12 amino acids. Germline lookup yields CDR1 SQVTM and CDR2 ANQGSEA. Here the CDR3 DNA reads TGCAGCGGGGGGTTGGGGGACAATGAGCAGTTCTTC. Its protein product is CSGGLGDNEQFF.

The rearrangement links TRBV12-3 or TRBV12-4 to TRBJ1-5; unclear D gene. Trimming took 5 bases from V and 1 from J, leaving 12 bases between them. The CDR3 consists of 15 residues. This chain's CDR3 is CASSIKGGSNQPQHF. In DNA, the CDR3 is TGTGCCAGCAGTATTAAGGGAGGGAGCAATCAGCCCCAGCATTTT.

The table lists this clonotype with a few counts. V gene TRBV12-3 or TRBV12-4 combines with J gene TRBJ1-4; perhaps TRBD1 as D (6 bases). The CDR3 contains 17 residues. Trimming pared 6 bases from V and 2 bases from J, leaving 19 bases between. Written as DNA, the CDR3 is TGTGCCAGCAGCCCGGGACACCTTAGTGGGACTAATGAAAAACTGTTTTTT. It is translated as CASSPGHLSGTNEKLFF.

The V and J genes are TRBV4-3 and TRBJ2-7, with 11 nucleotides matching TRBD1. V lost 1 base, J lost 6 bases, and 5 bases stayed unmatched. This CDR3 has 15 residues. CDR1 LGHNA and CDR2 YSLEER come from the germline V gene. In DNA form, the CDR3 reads TGCGCCAGCAGCCAAGTGGGACAGGGGGGGAGCGAGCAGTACTTC. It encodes CASSQVGQGGSEQYF.